What follows are 32 T cell receptor beta chains derived from one specimen sequenced in a study of yellow fever vaccine responses in identical twins. TCRdb passed the RT-PCR reads through MiXCR, listing each CDR3 protein once. The repertoire has 500 to 750 distinct CDR3 sequences, around three quarters of them found once; the top ten carry approximately 18%. The sequencing used T cells from blood (PBMCs), unsorted or a sorted subset (not recorded which), collected before or after yellow fever vaccination (not recorded which). The receptors shown here come from a female donor who received the yellow fever vaccine.

The V call is TRBV2, the J call TRBJ2-3; tentatively, D is TRBD2 (7 bases). V was cut by 1 base and J by 3 bases, with 11 bases left in between. CDR1 is SNHLY, CDR2 FYNNEI, per germline. There are 15 residues in the CDR3. This chain's CDR3 is CASSEGGGLTDTQYF. Here the CDR3 DNA reads TGTGCCAGCAGTGAAGGCGGGGGCCTAACAGATACGCAGTATTTT.

The chain is built from TRBV11-1 and TRBJ2-3; D is ambiguous. V was trimmed by 5 bases and J by 4 bases, leaving 10 bases between them. The germline V gene encodes CDR1 SGHAT and CDR2 FQDESV (reference sequence). The CDR3 length is 13 residues. CDR3 region: CASSGVRADTQYF. The DNA of the CDR3 is TGTGCCAGCAGCGGGGTTCGAGCAGATACGCAGTATTTT.

This rearrangement joins TRBV10-1 to TRBJ1-1; 7 positions agree with TRBD1. This CDR3 spans 15 amino acids. V lost 2 bases, J lost 8 bases, and 11 bases stayed unmatched. Germline V CDR1 and CDR2: WNHNN, SYGVQD (reference sequence). This CDR3 reads CASSEQTGAYGEAFF. For the CDR3, the DNA is TGCGCCAGCAGTGAGCAAACAGGGGCTTACGGGGAAGCTTTCTTT.

The chain employs TRBV5-5 and TRBJ1-2, with D uncertain. Trimming cost V 0 bases and J 3 bases, with 6 bases left between them. The V gene's germline CDR1 is SGHKS and CDR2 YYEKEE (reference sequence). CDR3 length equals 13 residues. CDR3 coding DNA: TGTGCCAGCAGCTTGGTGCAGGACTATGGCTACACCTTC. Its protein product is CASSLVQDYGYTF. Filled out from reference TRBV5-5 and TRBJ1-2, the complete variable domain reads DAGVTQSPTHLIKTRGQQVTLRCSPISGHKSVSWYQQVLGQGPQFIFQYYEKEERGRGNFPDRFSARQFPNYSSELNVNALLLGDSALYLCASSLVQDYGYTFGSGTRLTVV.

The J gene is TRBJ2-7, the V gene TRBV5-5; tentative D call: TRBD1 (6 bases). The CDR3 has 13 amino acids. The germline V gene encodes CDR1 SGHKS and CDR2 YYEKEE (reference sequence). Trimming took 4 bases from V and 5 from J, leaving 13 bases between them. The CDR3 nucleotides read TGTGCCAGCAGCCTCTACAGGGTCAACGAGCAGTACTTC. Amino acids: CASSLYRVNEQYF.

The rearrangement joins TRBV7-6 to TRBJ1-1, with 7 positions matching TRBD1. The germline CDR1 and CDR2 sequences are SGHVS and FNYEAQ. J gave up 4 bases and V 4 bases, and 9 bases lay outside the gene matches. CDR3 size: 15 residues. CDR3 sequence (DNA): TGTGCCAGCAGCTCAAGCGACAGGGCGGCCACTGAAGCTTTCTTT. The encoded protein is CASSSSDRAATEAFF.

The chain combines TRBV11-1 with TRBJ2-2, with TRBD1 matching 8 bases. From germline, CDR1 is SGHAT and CDR2 FQDESV (reference sequence). The V segment lost 8 bases and the J segment 0 bases; nucleotides outside the gene matches: 14. This CDR3 is built from 18 residues. DNA of the CDR3: TGTGCCAGCCTCCCCTTCTCTACGACAGGGGCGAACACCGGGGAGCTGTTTTTT. It is translated as CASLPFSTTGANTGELFF.

This clonotype was counted between two and nine times. The chain joins TRBV6-1 to TRBJ1-1; D remains ambiguous. CDR1 is MNHNS, CDR2 SASEGT, per germline. This CDR3 spans 14 amino acids. V was pared by 6 bases and J by 1 base, with 12 bases between. In DNA, the CDR3 is TGTGCCAGCAGCCCCGATTTATGGAACACTGAAGCTTTCTTT. Translated, it gives CASSPDLWNTEAFF.

This clonotype has only one observation. The genes are TRBV4-2 and TRBJ2-7; perhaps TRBD2 as D (5 bases). Trimming removed 0 bases at V and 3 bases at J, with 9 bases between. Germline V gene sequence: CDR1 LGHNA, CDR2 YNFKEQ. The CDR3 has 14 residues. In nucleotides, the CDR3 is TGTGCCAGCAGCCAAGATCCAGCGGTCTACGAGCAGTACTTC. Translated, it gives CASSQDPAVYEQYF.

The rearrangement links TRBV28 to TRBJ2-5, with D possibly called TRBD1 or TRBD2 (5 bases each). The CDR3 totals 14 residues. V was cut by 3 bases and J by 5 bases, with 13 bases left in between. The germline CDR1 and CDR2 sequences are MDHEN and SYDVKM. Written as DNA, the CDR3 is TGTGCCAGCAGTTTCCCCGGGACCAGGGAGACCCAGTACTTC. This encodes CASSFPGTRETQYF.

V usage is TRBV10-1 and J usage is TRBJ1-2; tentative D call: TRBD1 (5 bases). The V end lost 3 bases, the J end lost 2 bases, and 10 bases lay between the germline ends. CDR1 WNHNN and CDR2 SYGVQD come from the germline V gene (reference sequence). The CDR3 consists of 14 residues. CDR3 sequence (DNA): TGCGCCAGCAGTGACCCCAGGGACAACTATGGCTACACCTTC. Translation: CASSDPRDNYGYTF.

The chain recombines TRBV13 with TRBJ1-1, with TRBD1 as a possible D gene (5 bases). The V end was cut by 7 bases, the J end by 7 bases, with 19 bases between. Germline V gene data show CDR1 as PRHDT and CDR2 as FYEKMQ (reference sequence). This CDR3 spans 14 amino acids. The CDR3 sequence: CASTLEGTSHEAFF. CDR3 DNA: TGTGCCAGCACCCTAGAGGGGACCTCACATGAAGCTTTCTTT.

The chain uses TRBV4-1 and TRBJ2-1; TRBD2 matches at 13 bases. This CDR3 comprises 16 residues. The junction had 5 bases not matched to a gene; V was cut back by 2 bases and J by 7 bases. Germline CDR1 is MGHRA and CDR2 is YSYEKL. The CDR3 loop is CASSQLGTSGINEQFF. The CDR3 bases are TGCGCCAGCAGCCAATTAGGGACTAGCGGGATTAATGAGCAGTTCTTC.

This chain connects TRBV15 to TRBJ1-1; possibly TRBD1 for D (5 bases). CDR3 length: 15 residues. The V end was cut by 0 bases, the J end by 5 bases, with 13 bases between. CDR1 is LNHNV, CDR2 YYDKDF, per germline (reference sequence). This CDR3 reads CATSRDQGPGTEAFF. Here the CDR3 DNA reads TGTGCCACCAGCAGAGACCAGGGCCCCGGGACTGAAGCTTTCTTT. Complete variable domain (other parts from reference TRBV15 and TRBJ1-1): DAMVIQNPRYQVTQFGKPVTLSCSQTLNHNVMYWYQQKSSQAPKLLFHYYDKDFNNEADTPDNFQSRRPNTSFCFLDIRSPGLGDTAMYLCATSRDQGPGTEAFFGQGTRLTVV.

The chain has TRBV11-1 and TRBJ2-5, with D unclear. Per germline, CDR1 SGHAT and CDR2 FQDESV (reference sequence). The V gene lost 4 bases and the J gene lost 3 bases, with 6 bases spanning the gap. The CDR3 consists of 12 residues. The CDR3 DNA reads as TGTGCCAGCAGCTCGCAAAAAGAGACCCAGTACTTC. Amino acids: CASSSQKETQYF. The full variable domain, completed using reference TRBV11-1 and TRBJ2-5, is EAEVAQSPRYKITEKSQAVAFWCDPISGHATLYWYRQILGQGPELLVQFQDESVVDDSQLPKDRFSAERLKGVDSTLKIQPAELGDSAMYLCASSSQKETQYFGPGTRLLVL.

This sequence joins TRBV11-1 and TRBJ1-5; D possibly corresponds to TRBD1 (6 bases). CDR3 length: 16 amino acids. Deletions cut 5 bases from V and 5 bases from J, with 19 bases between. Germline CDR1 reads SGHAT; CDR2 reads FQDESV (reference sequence). The CDR3 protein is CASSHQSWTAYQPQHF. The CDR3 DNA is TGTGCCAGCAGCCATCAATCCTGGACAGCTTATCAGCCCCAGCATTTT. The complete variable domain, with remaining parts taken from reference TRBV11-1 and TRBJ1-5, reads EAEVAQSPRYKITEKSQAVAFWCDPISGHATLYWYRQILGQGPELLVQFQDESVVDDSQLPKDRFSAERLKGVDSTLKIQPAELGDSAMYLCASSHQSWTAYQPQHFGDGTRLSIL.

This clonotype showed up just once. V and J are TRBV15 and TRBJ2-1, with TRBD2 identical over 12 bases. Germline V lookup: CDR1 LNHNV, CDR2 YYDKDF (reference sequence). V was pared by 2 bases and J by 7 bases, with 12 bases of the junction left unmatched. CDR3 length: 18 residues. CDR3: CATSRRLAGVLPGNEQFF. The CDR3 DNA reads as TGTGCCACCAGCAGACGACTAGCGGGAGTCCTCCCTGGGAATGAGCAGTTCTTC.

The rearrangement joins TRBV7-3 to TRBJ2-1, with 8 positions matching TRBD2. This CDR3 comprises 15 residues. After removal of 5 bases from V and 2 bases from J, the junction contained 5 bases not matched to a gene. CDR1 and CDR2 (germline): SGHTA, FQGTGA. CDR3 in DNA: TGTGCCAGCAGCCTAATAGCGGGAACCTACAATGAGCAGTTCTTC. Translating it yields CASSLIAGTYNEQFF.

The CDR3 nucleotides are TGTGCCAGCAGCTCCCAACCAGAGGACCACAATGAGCAGTTCTTC. Encoded protein: CASSSQPEDHNEQFF. The chain combines TRBV7-6 with TRBJ2-1; D unresolved. The V and J ends lost 4 bases and 5 bases respectively, with 15 bases between them. Germline values: CDR1 SGHVS, CDR2 FNYEAQ. The CDR3 spans 15 residues.

This rearrangement joins TRBV4-1 to TRBJ1-1; perhaps TRBD1 as D (6 bases). V was pared by 10 bases and J by 2 bases, with 17 bases between. The CDR3 is 14 residues long. Germline V gives CDR1 MGHRA, CDR2 YSYEKL. In DNA, the CDR3 is TGCGCCACCACCCTGGACAGCACTAACACTGAAGCTTTCTTT. Encoded protein: CATTLDSTNTEAFF.

The rearrangement joins TRBV7-2 to TRBJ2-3; no reliable D call. Germline values: CDR1 SGHTA, CDR2 FQGNSA. The V and J ends lost 3 bases and 4 bases respectively, with 2 bases between them. The CDR3 length is 11 residues. The CDR3 reads CASSFPDTQYF. The DNA of the CDR3 is TGTGCCAGCAGCTTCCCAGATACGCAGTATTTT.

This clonotype has more than one count but fewer than ten. This chain uses TRBV6-2 or TRBV6-3 with TRBJ2-1; 7 bases map to TRBD1. V gave up 7 bases and J gave up 1 base; unmatched junction bases: 4. The CDR3 has 14 residues. Germline V gene sequence: CDR1 MNHEY, CDR2 SVGEGT. CDR3 sequence reads: CASNLQGSYNEQFF. The DNA for the CDR3 is TGTGCCAGCAACCTACAGGGGTCCTACAATGAGCAGTTCTTC.

The gene calls are TRBV24-1 and TRBJ2-1; 11 bases are shared with TRBD2. CDR1 and CDR2 from the germline V gene are KGHDR and SFDVKD. The CDR3 has 16 residues. The J segment lost 2 bases and the V segment lost 4 bases, leaving 3 bases of the junction unmatched. CDR3: CATSDRTSGPYNEQFF. CDR3 nucleotide sequence: TGTGCCACCAGTGACCGGACTAGCGGGCCCTACAATGAGCAGTTCTTC.

The chain is built from TRBV7-2 and TRBJ2-5; 10 bases align to TRBD2. Losses at the gene ends were 1 base for V and 2 bases for J; bases not matched to a gene: 7. Per the germline V gene, CDR1 is SGHTA and CDR2 is FQGNSA. The CDR3 is 17 amino acids. The CDR3: CASSLGPSGGLQETQYF. The CDR3 region has the DNA TGTGCCAGCAGCTTAGGGCCTAGCGGGGGCCTACAAGAGACCCAGTACTTC. The complete variable domain, with remaining parts taken from reference TRBV7-2 and TRBJ2-5, reads GAGVSQSPSNKVTEKGKDVELRCDPISGHTALYWYRQSLGQGLEFLIYFQGNSAPDKSGLPSDRFSAERTGGSVSTLTIQRTQQEDSAVYLCASSLGPSGGLQETQYFGPGTRLLVL.

The V gene is TRBV4-3, the J gene TRBJ2-1, with D hard to call. Trimming shortened V by 1 base and J by 0 bases, and 7 bases separated the two germline ends. This CDR3 spans 15 amino acids. The germline V gene encodes CDR1 LGHNA and CDR2 YSLEER. The CDR3 nucleotides are TGCGCCAGCAGCCAAGCCCGTAGCTCCTACAATGAGCAGTTCTTC. This codes for CASSQARSSYNEQFF.

This clonotype was seen more than once but under ten times. The V gene is TRBV10-1, the J gene TRBJ1-1, with D uncertain. CDR1 and CDR2 (germline): WNHNN, SYGVQD (reference sequence). The V and J ends lost 3 bases and 1 base respectively, with 12 bases between them. The CDR3 is 15 amino acids. CDR3 nucleotides: TGCGCCAGCAGTGATTCCGGGGTCGCGAACACTGAAGCTTTCTTT. Translating it yields CASSDSGVANTEAFF.

This clonotype was seen only once. V and J are TRBV20-1 and TRBJ2-1; 7 bases are shared with TRBD2. V lost 3 bases and J lost 1; bases outside the gene matches: 12. Germline-derived CDR1 and CDR2 are DFQATT and SNEGSKA (reference sequence). The CDR3 contains 17 residues. CDR3 in amino acids: CSASGQGGGRSYNEQFF. The CDR3 DNA reads as TGCAGTGCTAGTGGGCAGGGCGGCGGGAGATCCTACAATGAGCAGTTCTTC.

The chain combines TRBV4-3 with TRBJ2-1; D gene uncertain. The CDR3 loop spans 15 amino acids. Deletions cut 0 bases from V and 4 bases from J, with 10 bases between. Germline V gives CDR1 LGHNA, CDR2 YSLEER. The CDR3 sequence: CASSQDGPIYNEQFF. DNA of the CDR3: TGCGCCAGCAGCCAAGATGGGCCGATATACAATGAGCAGTTCTTC.

The CDR3 loop is CASSSLYRDRGSGELFF. In DNA, the CDR3 is TGTGCCAGCAGCTCTCTTTACCGGGACAGGGGGTCCGGGGAGCTGTTTTTT. The gene calls are TRBV11-2 and TRBJ2-2; TRBD1 matches 11 bases. CDR3 length: 17 amino acids. Germline V lookup: CDR1 SGHAT, CDR2 FQNNGV. V lost 4 bases, J lost 6 bases, and 10 bases stayed unmatched.

J is TRBJ1-1 and V is TRBV10-3; maybe TRBD1 (6 bases). Germline V CDR1 and CDR2: ENHRY, SYGVKD. The CDR3 length is 12 residues. V was shortened by 2 bases and J by 7 bases, with 8 bases between the two germline ends. This CDR3 reads CAISEEQGEAFF. The CDR3 DNA reads TGTGCCATCAGTGAGGAACAGGGTGAAGCTTTCTTT.

This chain links TRBV4-3 with TRBJ1-1, with D possibly TRBD1 on 6 matching bases. From germline, CDR1 is LGHNA and CDR2 YSLEER. V was trimmed by 0 bases and J by 6 bases, leaving 14 bases between them. This CDR3 has 15 residues. The CDR3 here is CASSQEGQGHAEAFF. The CDR3 DNA reads TGCGCCAGCAGCCAAGAAGGCCAGGGGCACGCTGAAGCTTTCTTT.

V and J are TRBV6-5 and TRBJ1-1; 7 bases map to TRBD1. CDR1 and CDR2 from the germline V gene are MNHEY and SVGAGI. The CDR3 spans 15 residues. V was clipped by 4 bases and J by 2 bases; unmatched bases: 7. CDR3 DNA sequence: TGTGCCAGCAGTTTCCGACAGGGAGGAAACACTGAAGCTTTCTTT. Translated: CASSFRQGGNTEAFF.